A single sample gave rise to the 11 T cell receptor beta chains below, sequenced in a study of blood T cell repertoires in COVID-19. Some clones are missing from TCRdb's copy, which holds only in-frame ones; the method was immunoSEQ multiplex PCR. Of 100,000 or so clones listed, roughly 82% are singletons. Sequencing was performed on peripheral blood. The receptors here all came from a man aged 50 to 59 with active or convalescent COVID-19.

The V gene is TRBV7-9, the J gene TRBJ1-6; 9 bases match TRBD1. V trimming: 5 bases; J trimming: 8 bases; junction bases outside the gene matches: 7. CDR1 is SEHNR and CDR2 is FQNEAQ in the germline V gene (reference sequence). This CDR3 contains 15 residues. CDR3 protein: CASSLGTGTDSPLHF. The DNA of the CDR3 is TGTGCCAGCAGCCTTGGGACAGGGACGGATTCACCCCTCCACTTT.

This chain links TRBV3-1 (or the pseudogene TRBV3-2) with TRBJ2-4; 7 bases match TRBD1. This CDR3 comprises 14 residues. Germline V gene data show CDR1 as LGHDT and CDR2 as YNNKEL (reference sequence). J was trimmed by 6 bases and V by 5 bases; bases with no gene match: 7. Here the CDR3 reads CASSAQGPGNIQYF. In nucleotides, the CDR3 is TGTGCCAGCAGCGCACAGGGGCCGGGAAACATTCAGTACTTC.

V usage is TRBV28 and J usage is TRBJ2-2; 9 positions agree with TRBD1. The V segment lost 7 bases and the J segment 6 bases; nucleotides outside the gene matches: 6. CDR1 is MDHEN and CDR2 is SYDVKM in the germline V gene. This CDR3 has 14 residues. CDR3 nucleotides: TGTGCCAGCAATACCGGGACAGGGTCCGGGGAGCTGTTTTTT. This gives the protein CASNTGTGSGELFF. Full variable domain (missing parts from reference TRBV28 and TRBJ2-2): DVKVTQSSRYLVKRTGEKVFLECVQDMDHENMFWYRQDPGLGLRLIYFSYDVKMKEKGDIPEGYSVSREKKERFSLILESASTNQTSMYLCASNTGTGSGELFFGEGSRLTVL.

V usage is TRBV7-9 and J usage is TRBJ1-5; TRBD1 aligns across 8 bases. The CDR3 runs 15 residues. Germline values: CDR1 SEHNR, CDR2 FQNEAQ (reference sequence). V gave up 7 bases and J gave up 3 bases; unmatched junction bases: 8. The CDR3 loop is CASIPDRVVNQPQHF. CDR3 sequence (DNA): TGTGCCAGCATCCCGGACAGGGTAGTCAATCAGCCCCAGCATTTT.

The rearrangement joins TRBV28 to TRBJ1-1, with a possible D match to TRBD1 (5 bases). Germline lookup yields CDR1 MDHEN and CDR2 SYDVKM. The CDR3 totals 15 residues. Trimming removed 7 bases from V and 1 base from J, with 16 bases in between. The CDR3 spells CASTPPHRRNTEAFF. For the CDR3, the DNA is TGTGCCAGCACCCCGCCCCACAGGCGGAACACTGAAGCTTTCTTT.

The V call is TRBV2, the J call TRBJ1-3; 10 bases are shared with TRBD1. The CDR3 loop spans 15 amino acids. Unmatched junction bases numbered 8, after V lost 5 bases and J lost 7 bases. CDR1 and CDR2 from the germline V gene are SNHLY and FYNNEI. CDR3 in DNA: TGTGCCAGCAGTAGAGGGACAGGGGCTTTGAACACCATATATTTT. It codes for CASSRGTGALNTIYF.

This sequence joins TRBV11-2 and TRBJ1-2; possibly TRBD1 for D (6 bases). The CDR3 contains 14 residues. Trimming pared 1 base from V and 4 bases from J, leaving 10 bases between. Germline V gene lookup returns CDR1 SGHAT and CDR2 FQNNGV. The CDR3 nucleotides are TGTGCCAGCAGCTTAGCACAGGGCCGCTATGGCTACACCTTC. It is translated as CASSLAQGRYGYTF.

This CDR3 is CASSFSGGEQETQYF. The CDR3 nucleotides read TGTGCCAGCAGCTTTAGCGGGGGGGAACAAGAGACCCAGTACTTC. The chain uses TRBV7-6 and TRBJ2-5; 11 nucleotides match TRBD2. Trimming took 3 bases from V and 2 from J; bases not matched to a gene: 2. From germline, CDR1 is SGHVS and CDR2 FNYEAQ. This CDR3 spans 15 amino acids.

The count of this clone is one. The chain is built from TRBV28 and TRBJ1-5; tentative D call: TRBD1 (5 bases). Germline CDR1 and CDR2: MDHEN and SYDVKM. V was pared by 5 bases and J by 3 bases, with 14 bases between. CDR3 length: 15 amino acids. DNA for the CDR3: TGTGCCAGCAGTACCACAGGCTTTTACAATCAGCCCCAGCATTTT. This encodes CASSTTGFYNQPQHF.

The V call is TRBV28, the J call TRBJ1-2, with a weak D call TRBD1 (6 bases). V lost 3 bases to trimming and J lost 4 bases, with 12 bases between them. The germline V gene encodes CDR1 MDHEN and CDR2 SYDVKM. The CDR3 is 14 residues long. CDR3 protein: CASSLPGQLYGYTF. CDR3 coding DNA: TGTGCCAGCAGTTTGCCAGGACAGCTCTATGGCTACACCTTC.

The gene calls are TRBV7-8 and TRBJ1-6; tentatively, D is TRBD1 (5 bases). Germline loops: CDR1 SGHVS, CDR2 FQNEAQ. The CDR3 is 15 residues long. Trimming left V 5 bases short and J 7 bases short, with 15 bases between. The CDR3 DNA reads TGTGCCAGCAGCCTGAGGGATGGGGGGAATTCACCCCTCCACTTT. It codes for CASSLRDGGNSPLHF.